This entry lists 2 T cell receptor beta chains sequenced from one sample in a study of technical replicates of blood from a few donors. Profiled with immunoSEQ multiplex PCR; TCRdb holds only in-frame clones, not every one. The top ten clones hold under 0.45% of a sample with 45,000 to 60,000 clones, approximately 95% of them seen once. Sequencing was performed on T cells isolated from PBMCs. The source of these receptors is a human donor in good health.

The chain uses TRBV10-1 and TRBJ1-4; D gene uncertain. CDR1 is WNHNN, CDR2 SYGVQD, per germline (reference sequence). Trimming took 0 bases from V and 0 from J, leaving 5 bases between them. The CDR3 is made up of 15 amino acids. CDR3 sequence reads: CASSESIATNEKLFF. For the CDR3, the DNA is TGCGCCAGCAGTGAGTCAATAGCAACTAATGAAAAACTGTTTTTT.

J is TRBJ2-1 and V is TRBV9; 9 bases map to TRBD2. Germline V gene lookup returns CDR1 SGDLS and CDR2 YYNGEE. There are 15 residues in the CDR3. V shed 0 bases, J shed 2 bases, and the junction held 0 bases outside the gene matches. CDR3 amino acids: CASSVGLAAYNEQFF. CDR3 coding DNA: TGTGCCAGCAGCGTAGGACTAGCGGCCTACAATGAGCAGTTCTTC.